This T cell receptor (beta chain) is drawn from a study of regulatory T cells in long-lasting Graves disease. Study summary: Graves' patients, newly diagnosed, had taken antithyroid drugs under 3 months. Study results and caveats: The small sample size may have reduced accuracy.

Specified time point: newly diagnosed GD, antithyroid drugs for less than 3 months. With RNA extracted from PBMCs as input, the TCR library was made. American Thyroid Association guidelines defined Graves' disease diagnosis. Relying on iRepertoire HTBI primers and Arm-PCR of CDR3 regions, the team built TCR beta libraries. In TCRdb, the multiplex PCR reads were re-called with MiXCR into one record per CDR3 protein. The sample shows about 540,000 distinct CDR3 sequences, 13% of them seen only once. With 1 base clipped from V and 0 bases from J, the junction kept 6 bases outside the gene matches. Looked up from germline, CDR1 is LNHNV and CDR2 is YYDKDF (reference sequence). The CDR3 runs to 17 residues. As concerns this clonotype: Its specificity is not known.

The same sample was also used in a study of T cells in Graves' hyperthyroidism and ophthalmopathy. That work states: With the HTBI primer set, the TCR CDR3 went through a first round of RT-PCR.

The chain is built from TRBV15 and TRBJ2-7, with 10 bases that match TRBD2. The clonotype was recovered from a man aged 30 to 45 with Graves disease. The sample was peripheral blood mononuclear cells (PBMCs), taken at new diagnosis, from a patient treated with antithyroid drugs. The CDR3 DNA follows: TGTGCCACCAGCAGAGGTGGACTAGCGGATAGCTCCTACGAGCAGTACTTC. Amino acid sequence: CATSRGGLADSSYEQYF. Full variable domain (rest looked up from reference TRBV15 and TRBJ2-7): DAMVIQNPRYQVTQFGKPVTLSCSQTLNHNVMYWYQQKSSQAPKLLFHYYDKDFNNEADTPDNFQSRRPNTSFCFLDIRSPGLGDTAMYLCATSRGGLADSSYEQYFGPGTRLTVT.